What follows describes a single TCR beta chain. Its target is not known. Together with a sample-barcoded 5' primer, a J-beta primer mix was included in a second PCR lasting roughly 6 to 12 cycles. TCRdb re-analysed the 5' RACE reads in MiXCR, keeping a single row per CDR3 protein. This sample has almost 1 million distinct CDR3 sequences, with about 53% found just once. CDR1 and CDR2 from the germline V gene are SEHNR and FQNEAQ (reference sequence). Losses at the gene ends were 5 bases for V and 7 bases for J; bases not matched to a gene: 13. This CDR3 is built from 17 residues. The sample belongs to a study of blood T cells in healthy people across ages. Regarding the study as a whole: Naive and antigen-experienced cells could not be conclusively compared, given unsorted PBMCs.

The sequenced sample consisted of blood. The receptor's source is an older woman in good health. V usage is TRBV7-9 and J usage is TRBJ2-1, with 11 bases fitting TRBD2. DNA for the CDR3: TGTGCCAGCAGCCTCGGTGCTAGCGGGAGGCCGGGGAATGAGCAGTTCTTC. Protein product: CASSLGASGRPGNEQFF. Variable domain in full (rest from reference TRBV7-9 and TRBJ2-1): DTGVSQNPRHKITKRGQNVTFRCDPISEHNRLYWYRQTLGQGPEFLTYFQNEAQLEKSRLLSDRFSAERPKGSFSTLEIQRTEQGDSAMYLCASSLGASGRPGNEQFFGPGTRLTVL.